What follows is one T cell receptor beta chain and its context. As yet, its antigen is unknown. This sample is drawn from a study of T cell responses to AZD1222 COVID-19 vaccine. Findings of the study overall: Only 5 or 6 AZD1222 recipients were seropositive at baseline. Clonal diversity was possibly underestimated; the donors were predominantly white British and more often female.

The ends were cut back, 4 bases at V and 3 bases at J, with 14 bases in the middle. The CDR3 is 14 residues long. The germline V gene encodes CDR1 SGHKS and CDR2 YYEKEE (reference sequence). Assay used: immunoSEQ multiplex PCR; TCRdb lists only in-frame clones, some missing. Among around 110,000 clones listed, 90% were seen once. This chain joins TRBV5-5 and TRBJ2-7; possibly TRBD2 for D (5 bases). The TCR sequence derives from an adult who received the AZD1222 COVID-19 vaccine. Material: peripheral blood, obtained 28 days after the second AZD1222 dose. CDR3 sequence: CASSPREWGYEQYF. DNA for the CDR3: TGTGCCAGCAGCCCACGGGAATGGGGCTACGAGCAGTACTTC. The full variable domain, its missing parts supplied by reference TRBV5-5 and TRBJ2-7, is DAGVTQSPTHLIKTRGQQVTLRCSPISGHKSVSWYQQVLGQGPQFIFQYYEKEERGRGNFPDRFSARQFPNYSSELNVNALLLGDSALYLCASSPREWGYEQYFGPGTRLTVT.